A selection of T cell receptor beta chains follows, all from one sample in a study of shared clonotypes between healthy human individuals. Sequencing was performed with immunoSEQ multiplex PCR; in TCRdb, only in-frame clones are kept and a portion is missing. The sample yields around 2.3 million clones, around 95% seen once. The sequencing input was naive CD4+ T cells sorted from blood. The receptors here all came from a man between 18 and 35 years old in good health. Both conserved end residues are trimmed from each CDR3.

J gene | V gene | CDR3 protein
TRBJ1-5 | TRBV30 | AWSGANREGQPQH
TRBJ1-5 | TRBV6-6 | ASTSDRGGNQPQH
TRBJ1-6 | TRBV5-6 | ASSLVSGQGNSPLH
TRBJ1-2 | TRBV7-8 | ASSLRSFGGGGNAGYGYT
TRBJ2-3 | TRBV18 | ASSPVLGVGTDTQY
TRBJ1-5 | TRBV18 | ASSPDRNQPQH
TRBJ2-3 | TRBV7-9 | ASRLGTTDTQY
TRBJ2-7 | TRBV5-1 | ASSWDTHYEQY
TRBJ2-1 | TRBV6-4 | ASSSHGDRGYSDEQF
TRBJ2-3 | TRBV5-1 | ASSPLAGGTDTQY
TRBJ1-2 | TRBV28 | ASSLRDRGRKQS
TRBJ2-1 | TRBV5-5 | ASSRANVVNEQF
TRBJ2-5 | TRBV4-3 | ASSQGLAGWETQY
TRBJ1-2 | TRBV6-5 | ASSLRDRGSGYT
TRBJ2-5 | TRBV4-1 | ASSLWTAQETQY
TRBJ2-7 | TRBV21-1 | ASSARGPYEQY
TRBJ1-3 | TRBV18 | ASSTLSEVTGYSGNTIY
TRBJ1-5 | TRBV4-1 | ASSQPHGPNQPQH
NA | TRBV2 | ASKGLAGEYEQY
TRBJ1-1 | TRBV11-3 | ASSFSPDTEAF
TRBJ2-3 | TRBV6-1 | ASSEVLDRADTQY
TRBJ2-7 | TRBV9 | ASNSTGEGEQY
TRBJ2-3 | TRBV10-3 | AISESTLGTDTQY
TRBJ2-7 | TRBV5-1 | ASSLGLALNEQY